There are a few counts of the clone carrying this TCR beta chain. The antigen is undetermined. The CDR3 covers 15 residues. The trim removed 5 bases at V and 8 bases at J, leaving 9 bases unmatched. The V gene's germline CDR1 is SEHNR and CDR2 FQNEAQ (reference sequence). The data stem from a study of T cells after yellow fever vaccination. Study-level points and caveats: Secondary responses were weaker yet peaked faster, day 5 versus 15. Contaminants from the bulk population, in the form of abundant clonotypes, could be found in FACS-sorted repertoires. At 95% to 96% for CD4 and 70% to 90% for CD8, most primary-vaccination clones showed up again after the booster.

In TCRdb, the 5' RACE reads were re-called with MiXCR into one record per CDR3 protein. The table includes over 250,000 distinct CDR3 sequences, approximately 4% detected once. The specimen was PBMCs, collected 5 days after the yellow fever booster vaccination. The rearrangement uses TRBV7-9 and TRBJ1-6; 7 bases line up with TRBD1. The TCR sequence derives from a man aged 18 to 30 who received the YFV17D yellow fever vaccine. In DNA, the CDR3 is TGTGCCAGCAGCCCTCGGACAGGAGGGGATTCACCCCTCCACTTT. It yields the protein CASSPRTGGDSPLHF.